These 12 T cell receptor beta chains were all obtained from the same sample, sequenced in a study of cytomegalovirus exposure and HLA in healthy donors (TCRdb year 2017). Library construction relied on the immunoSEQ multiplex PCR assay. For the multiplex PCR, a mixture combining 60 forward primers for TCR Vbeta segments and 13 reverse primers for TCR Jbeta segments was used. TCRdb retrieved this table from immuneACCESS and kept in-frame rearrangements only. Not all clones are present; in checked studies, unresolved V genes account for under half, and no reason is known for the remainder. This sample holds around 140,000 clones; around 80% were observed only once. Around 3% of the sample rests with the top ten. Source material: PBMCs. The receptors stem from a man aged 18 to 30 in good health and CMV-seropositive.

In this sample, this clone turned up once. The V and J genes are TRBV9 and TRBJ1-2, with D tentatively TRBD1 (6 bases). Germline values: CDR1 SGDLS, CDR2 YYNGEE. The V end lost 3 bases, the J end lost 7 bases, and 25 bases lay between the germline ends. The CDR3 contains 17 residues. The DNA for the CDR3 is TGTGCCAGCAGCGCTGCCTCAGGGGATCCCAAGTTTGGTGGCTACACCTTC. The encoded protein is CASSAASGDPKFGGYTF.

The rearrangement links TRBV7-3 to TRBJ2-7; TRBD2 might be the D (5 bases). The CDR3 runs to 15 residues. The germline V gene encodes CDR1 SGHTA and CDR2 FQGTGA. Trimming pared 1 base from V and 3 bases from J, leaving 13 bases between. CDR3: CASSLIASGIYEQYF. For the CDR3, the DNA is TGTGCCAGCAGCTTAATAGCGTCCGGGATCTACGAGCAGTACTTC. The variable domain in full, completed from reference TRBV7-3 and TRBJ2-7, reads GAGVSQTPSNKVTEKGKYVELRCDPISGHTALYWYRQSLGQGPEFLIYFQGTGAADDSGLPNDRFFAVRPEGSVSTLKIQRTERGDSAVYLCASSLIASGIYEQYFGPGTRLTVT.

The chain uses TRBV13 and TRBJ1-1, with TRBD1 identical over 9 bases. The CDR3 has 12 residues. Looked up from germline, CDR1 is PRHDT and CDR2 is FYEKMQ (reference sequence). The trim removed 5 bases at V and 12 bases at J, leaving 7 bases unmatched. CDR3 sequence reads: CASSPGTGWTFF. CDR3 nucleotides: TGTGCCAGCAGCCCGGGGACAGGGTGGACTTTCTTT.

The chain is built from TRBV5-1 and TRBJ2-5; 7 bases line up with TRBD1. CDR3 length: 16 amino acids. V shed 0 bases and J 4 bases; nucleotides not matched to a gene: 9. From germline, CDR1 is SGHRS and CDR2 YFSETQ. As DNA, the CDR3 is TGCGCCAGCAGCTTGGCCTTGGGACAGATAATAGAGACCCAGTACTTC. It translates to CASSLALGQIIETQYF.

The rearrangement uses TRBV5-5 and TRBJ1-4, with a tentative D call TRBD1 (6 bases). The CDR3 has 15 amino acids. The germline CDR1 and CDR2 sequences are SGHKS and YYEKEE (reference sequence). The germline V and J ends were trimmed by 4 bases and 0 bases, with 10 bases remaining between them. CDR3 DNA: TGTGCCAGCAGCGGGACACCCGCAACTAATGAAAAACTGTTTTTT. It specifies CASSGTPATNEKLFF.

The chain has TRBV6-5 and TRBJ1-1; 7 nucleotides line up with TRBD1. Germline CDR1 is MNHEY and CDR2 is SVGAGI. V trimming: 4 bases; J trimming: 7 bases; junction bases outside the gene matches: 6. CDR3 length: 13 residues. CDR3 sequence reads: CASSSIGTVEAFF. The CDR3 nucleotides are TGTGCCAGCAGTTCCATCGGGACAGTTGAAGCTTTCTTT.

V gene TRBV4-1 combines with J gene TRBJ2-1; the match to TRBD2 covers 10 bases. V dropped 1 base and J dropped 6; count of bases not matched to a gene: 9. Germline V gene lookup returns CDR1 MGHRA and CDR2 YSYEKL. This CDR3 has 17 amino acids. The CDR3 sequence: CASSQVLAGVPCNEQFF. The CDR3 DNA sequence: TGCGCCAGCAGCCAAGTCCTAGCGGGAGTTCCCTGCAATGAGCAGTTCTTC.

V gene TRBV5-1 combines with J gene TRBJ2-5; 9 nucleotides match TRBD1. The DNA end favors TRBJ2-7, so the J call may be wrong. Germline values: CDR1 SGHRS, CDR2 YFSETQ. The CDR3 length is 16 residues. The CDR3 is CASSLETGGTLDEQYF. For the CDR3, the DNA is TGCGCCAGCAGCCTAGAGACAGGGGGGACCCTAGACGAGCAGTACTTC.

CDR3 amino acids: CASSFGGSGTGTGELFF. CDR3 sequence (DNA): TGTGCCAGCAGCTTTGGGGGTAGCGGGACGGGGACCGGGGAGCTGTTTTTT. V and J are TRBV5-4 and TRBJ2-2, with 8 bases fitting TRBD2. There are 17 residues in the CDR3. The J segment lost 5 bases and the V segment lost 2 bases, leaving 11 bases of the junction unmatched. The germline CDR1 and CDR2 sequences are SGHNT and YYREEE (reference sequence).

The chain links TRBV7-6 to TRBJ2-7; TRBD2 matches at 8 bases. V lost 5 bases to trimming and J lost 1 base; unmatched junction nucleotides: 22. Per germline, CDR1 SGHVS and CDR2 FNYEAQ. The CDR3 consists of 20 residues. CDR3 protein: CASSLYPVAGFTSNSYEQYF. Here the CDR3 DNA reads TGTGCCAGCAGCCTTTACCCCGTAGCGGGATTTACCAGCAATTCCTACGAGCAGTACTTC.

This chain joins TRBV11-2 and TRBJ1-1; D possibly corresponds to TRBD1 (5 bases). V gave up 7 bases and J gave up 0 bases, with 18 bases separating them. CDR3 length: 16 amino acids. Germline V gene sequence: CDR1 SGHAT, CDR2 FQNNGV. The CDR3 loop is CASTTRGKGLNTEAFF. The DNA for the CDR3 is TGTGCCAGCACCACCCGAGGTAAGGGGTTGAACACTGAAGCTTTCTTT.

CDR3 in DNA: TGTGCCTGGACCGCCGGACTAGCGGGAGCCTACGAGCAGTACTTC. Translated: CAWTAGLAGAYEQYF. The chain uses TRBV30 and TRBJ2-7; 13 nucleotides align to TRBD2. The CDR3 length is 15 residues. The V gene end was trimmed by 4 bases and the J gene end by 2 bases; junction bases not matched to a gene: 5. Germline V lookup: CDR1 GTSNPN, CDR2 SVGIG (reference sequence). Full variable domain (remainder filled in from reference TRBV30 and TRBJ2-7): SQTIHQWPATLVQPVGSPLSLECTVEGTSNPNLYWYRQAAGRGLQLLFYSVGIGQISSEVPQNLSASRPQDRQFILSSKKLLLSDSGFYLCAWTAGLAGAYEQYFGPGTRLTVT.